Sequencing of this T cell receptor (beta chain) was carried out in a study of blood T cell repertoires in COVID-19. The CDR3 is 17 amino acids. V shed 1 base, J shed 7 bases, and the junction held 14 bases outside the gene matches. Germline CDR1 is MGHDK and CDR2 is SYGVNS. This table comes from immunoSEQ multiplex PCR, and its TCRdb copy is limited to in-frame clones, with some not included. The table includes about 280,000 clones, around 90% detected once. This sequence joins TRBV25-1 and TRBJ2-7; 9 nucleotides match TRBD1. The sequenced material came from PBMCs or T cells enriched from blood (not recorded which). This sequence originates from a woman under 40 who had recovered from COVID-19. CDR3 region: CASSEWLGTGFQGEQYF. The CDR3 DNA reads as TGTGCCAGCAGTGAATGGTTAGGGACAGGGTTCCAAGGGGAGCAGTACTTC.